This section outlines one T cell receptor (beta chain) sequence together with its context. The data stem from a study of regulatory T cells in long-lasting Graves disease. Stated time point: newly diagnosed GD, antithyroid drugs for less than 3 months. The TCR library was made from RNA extracted from PBMCs. According to the study, TCR beta libraries were built with iRepertoire HTBI primers and CDR3-region Arm-PCR. TCRdb reanalysed the multiplex PCR reads using MiXCR and keeps one entry per CDR3 protein. The sample has more than 300,000 distinct CDR3 sequences; roughly 12% are singletons. This CDR3 is built from 14 residues. CDR1 and CDR2 from the germline V gene are MNHEY and SVGEGT. V gave up 5 bases and J gave up 0 bases, with 8 bases separating them. These data also featured in a second study, about T cells in Graves' hyperthyroidism and ophthalmopathy.

The chain joins TRBV6-2 or TRBV6-3 to TRBJ1-3; no clear D. This sample comprised peripheral blood mononuclear cells (PBMCs), obtained at new diagnosis, from a patient treated with antithyroid drugs. This TCR derives from a woman in her late teens or twenties with Graves disease. The DNA of the CDR3 is TGTGCCAGCAGTGAATTGATCTCTGGAAACACCATATATTTT. This translates into CASSELISGNTIYF.